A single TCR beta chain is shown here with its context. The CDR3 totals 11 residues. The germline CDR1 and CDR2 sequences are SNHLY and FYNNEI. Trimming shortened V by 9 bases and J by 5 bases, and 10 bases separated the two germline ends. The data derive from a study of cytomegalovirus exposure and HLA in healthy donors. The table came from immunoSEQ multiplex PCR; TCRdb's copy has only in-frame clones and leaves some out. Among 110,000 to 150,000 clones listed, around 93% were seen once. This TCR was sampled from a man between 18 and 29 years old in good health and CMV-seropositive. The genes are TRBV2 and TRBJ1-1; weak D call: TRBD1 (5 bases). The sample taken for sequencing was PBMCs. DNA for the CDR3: TGTGCCAGTGGGGGGGATACTGAAGCTTTCTTT. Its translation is CASGGDTEAFF.